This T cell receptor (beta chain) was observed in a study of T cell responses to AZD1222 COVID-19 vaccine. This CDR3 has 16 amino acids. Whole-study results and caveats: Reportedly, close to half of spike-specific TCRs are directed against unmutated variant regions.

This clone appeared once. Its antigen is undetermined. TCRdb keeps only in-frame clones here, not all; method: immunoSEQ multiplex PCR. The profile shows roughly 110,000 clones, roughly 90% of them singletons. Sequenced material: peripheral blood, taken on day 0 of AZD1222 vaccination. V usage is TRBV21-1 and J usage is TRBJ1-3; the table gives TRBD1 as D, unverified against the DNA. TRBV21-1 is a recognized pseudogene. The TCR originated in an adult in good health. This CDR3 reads CASSKEHRVRGNTIYF. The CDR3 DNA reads TGTGCCAGCAGCAAAGAACACAGGGTAAGGGGAAACACCATATATTTT.